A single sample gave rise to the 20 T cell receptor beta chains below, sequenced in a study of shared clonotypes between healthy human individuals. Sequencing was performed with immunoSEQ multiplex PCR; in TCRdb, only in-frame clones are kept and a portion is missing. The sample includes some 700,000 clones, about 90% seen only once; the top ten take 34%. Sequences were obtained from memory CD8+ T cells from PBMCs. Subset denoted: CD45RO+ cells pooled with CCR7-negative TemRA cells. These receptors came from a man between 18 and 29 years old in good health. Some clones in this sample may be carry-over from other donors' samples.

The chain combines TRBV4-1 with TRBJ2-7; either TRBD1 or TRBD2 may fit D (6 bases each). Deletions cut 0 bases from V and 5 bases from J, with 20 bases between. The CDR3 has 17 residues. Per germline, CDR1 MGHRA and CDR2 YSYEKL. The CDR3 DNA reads TGCGCCAGCAGCCAAGATAACGGTGAGGGGGGTGTAGACGAGCAGTACTTC. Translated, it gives CASSQDNGEGGVDEQYF.

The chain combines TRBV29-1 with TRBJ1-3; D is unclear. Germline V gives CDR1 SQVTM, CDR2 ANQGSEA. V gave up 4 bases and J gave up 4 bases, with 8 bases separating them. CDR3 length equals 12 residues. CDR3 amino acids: CSVGPVGNTIYF. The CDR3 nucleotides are TGCAGCGTTGGCCCCGTCGGAAACACCATATATTTT.

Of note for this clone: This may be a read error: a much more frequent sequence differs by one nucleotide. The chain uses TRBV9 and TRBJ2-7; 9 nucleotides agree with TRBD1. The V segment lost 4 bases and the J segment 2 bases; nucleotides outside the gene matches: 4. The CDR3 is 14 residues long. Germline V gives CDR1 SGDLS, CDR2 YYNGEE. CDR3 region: CASSIGTGTYEQYF. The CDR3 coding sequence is TGTGCCAGCAGCATAGGGACAGGGACCTACGAGCAGTACTTC.

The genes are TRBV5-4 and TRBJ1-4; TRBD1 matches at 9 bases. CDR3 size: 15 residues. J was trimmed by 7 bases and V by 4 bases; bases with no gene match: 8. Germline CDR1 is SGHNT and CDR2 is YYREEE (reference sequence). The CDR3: CASSVRTGAGEKLFF. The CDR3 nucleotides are TGTGCCAGCAGCGTAAGGACAGGGGCGGGTGAAAAACTGTTTTTT.

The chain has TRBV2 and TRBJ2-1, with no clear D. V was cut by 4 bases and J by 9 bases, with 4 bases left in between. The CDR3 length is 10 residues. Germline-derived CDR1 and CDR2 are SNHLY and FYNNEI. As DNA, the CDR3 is TGTGCCAGCAGTGTGGTTGAGCAGTTCTTC. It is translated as CASSVVEQFF.

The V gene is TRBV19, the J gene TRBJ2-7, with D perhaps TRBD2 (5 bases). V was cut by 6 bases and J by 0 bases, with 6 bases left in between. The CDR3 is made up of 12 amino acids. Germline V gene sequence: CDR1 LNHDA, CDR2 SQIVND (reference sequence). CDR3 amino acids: CASSGDSYEQYF. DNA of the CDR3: TGTGCCAGTAGCGGGGACTCCTACGAGCAGTACTTC.

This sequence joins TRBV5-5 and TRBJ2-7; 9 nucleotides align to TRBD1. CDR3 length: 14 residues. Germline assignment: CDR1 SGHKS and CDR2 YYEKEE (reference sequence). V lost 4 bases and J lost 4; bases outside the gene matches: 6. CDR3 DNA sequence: TGTGCCAGCAGCGCGACAGGGGGAAAGTACGAGCAGTACTTC. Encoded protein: CASSATGGKYEQYF.

The CDR3, as DNA: TGTGCCAGCAGCGTAGCTACAGGGGTAGGGTACGAGCAGTACTTC. It codes for CASSVATGVGYEQYF. The chain carries TRBV9 and TRBJ2-7, with TRBD1 identical over 7 bases. Germline loops: CDR1 SGDLS, CDR2 YYNGEE. The V and J ends lost 0 bases and 4 bases, in that order; junction bases with no gene match: 7. The CDR3 length is 15 residues.

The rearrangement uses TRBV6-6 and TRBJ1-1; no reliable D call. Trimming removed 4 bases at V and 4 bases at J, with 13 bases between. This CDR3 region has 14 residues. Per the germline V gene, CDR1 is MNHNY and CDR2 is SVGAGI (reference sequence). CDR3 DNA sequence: TGTGCCAGCAGTTCCTCCCGTGGCGGCACTGAAGCTTTCTTT. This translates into CASSSSRGGTEAFF.

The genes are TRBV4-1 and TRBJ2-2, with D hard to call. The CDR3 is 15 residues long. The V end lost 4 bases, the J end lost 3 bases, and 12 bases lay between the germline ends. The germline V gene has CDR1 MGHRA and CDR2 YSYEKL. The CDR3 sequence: CASSPPWSYTGELFF. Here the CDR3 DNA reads TGCGCCAGCAGCCCACCTTGGAGCTACACCGGGGAGCTGTTTTTT.

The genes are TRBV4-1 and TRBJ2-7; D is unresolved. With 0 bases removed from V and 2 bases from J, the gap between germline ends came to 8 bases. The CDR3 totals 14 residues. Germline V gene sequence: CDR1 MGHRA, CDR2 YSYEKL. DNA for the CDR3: TGCGCCAGCAGCCAAGATCGAACGGCCTACGAGCAGTACTTC. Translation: CASSQDRTAYEQYF.

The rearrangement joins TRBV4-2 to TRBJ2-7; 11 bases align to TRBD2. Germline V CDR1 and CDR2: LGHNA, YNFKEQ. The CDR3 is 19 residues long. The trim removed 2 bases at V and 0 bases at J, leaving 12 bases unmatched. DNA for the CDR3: TGTGCCAGCAGCCAATACTTAAGGCAAACTAGCGGGAGCTCCTACGAGCAGTACTTC. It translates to CASSQYLRQTSGSSYEQYF.

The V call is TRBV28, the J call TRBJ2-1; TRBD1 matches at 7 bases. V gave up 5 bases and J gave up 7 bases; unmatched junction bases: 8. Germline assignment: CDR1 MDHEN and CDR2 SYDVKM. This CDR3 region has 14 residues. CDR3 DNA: TGTGCCAGCAGTCACTCCCTCAGGGGGAATGAGCAGTTCTTC. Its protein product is CASSHSLRGNEQFF.

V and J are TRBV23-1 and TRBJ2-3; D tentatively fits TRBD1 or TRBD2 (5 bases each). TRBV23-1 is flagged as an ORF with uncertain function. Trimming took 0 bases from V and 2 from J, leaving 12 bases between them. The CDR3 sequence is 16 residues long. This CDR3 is CASSQSRGSPTDTQYF. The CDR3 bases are TGCGCCAGCAGTCAATCGAGGGGCAGTCCCACAGATACGCAGTATTTT.

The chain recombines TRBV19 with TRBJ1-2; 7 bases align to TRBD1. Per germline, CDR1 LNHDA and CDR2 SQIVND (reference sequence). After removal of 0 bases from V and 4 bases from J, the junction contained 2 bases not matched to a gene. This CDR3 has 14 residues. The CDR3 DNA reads TGTGCCAGTAGTATAGATCGGGACAGCTATGGCTACACCTTC. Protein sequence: CASSIDRDSYGYTF.

CDR3 DNA sequence: TGTGCCAGCAGGGGAGGGGACAGGGGGCCTGACAATGAGCAGTTCTTC. Translating gives CASRGGDRGPDNEQFF. The chain employs TRBV27 and TRBJ2-1; TRBD1 aligns across 12 bases. CDR1 is MNHEY and CDR2 is SMNVEV in the germline V gene (reference sequence). There are 16 residues in the CDR3. V gave up 6 bases and J gave up 5 bases; unmatched junction bases: 8.

The CDR3 nucleotides are TGTGCCTGGAGCCCTGGGACAGGGTTAGCCTACGAGCAGTACTTC. Translated, it gives CAWSPGTGLAYEQYF. The V call is TRBV30, the J call TRBJ2-7; 9 bases align to TRBD1. The V gene's germline CDR1 is GTSNPN and CDR2 SVGIG (reference sequence). J was trimmed by 2 bases and V by 3 bases; bases with no gene match: 8. There are 15 residues in the CDR3.

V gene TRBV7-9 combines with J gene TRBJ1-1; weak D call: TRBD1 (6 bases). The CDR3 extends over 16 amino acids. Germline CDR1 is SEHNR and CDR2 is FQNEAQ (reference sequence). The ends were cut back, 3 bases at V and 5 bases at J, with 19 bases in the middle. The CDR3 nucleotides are TGTGCCAGCAGCTTCGCACCCCAGGGGACGGAGACTGAAGCTTTCTTT. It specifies CASSFAPQGTETEAFF.

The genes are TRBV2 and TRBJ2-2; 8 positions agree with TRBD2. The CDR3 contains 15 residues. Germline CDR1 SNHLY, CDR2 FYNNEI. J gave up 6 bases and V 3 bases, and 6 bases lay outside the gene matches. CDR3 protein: CASSEFLAGAGELFF. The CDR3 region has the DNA TGTGCCAGCAGTGAGTTTCTAGCGGGTGCCGGGGAGCTGTTTTTT. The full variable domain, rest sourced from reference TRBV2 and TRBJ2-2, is EPEVTQTPSHQVTQMGQEVILRCVPISNHLYFYWYRQILGQKVEFLVSFYNNEISEKSEIFDDQFSVERPDGSNFTLKIRSTKLEDSAMYFCASSEFLAGAGELFFGEGSRLTVL.

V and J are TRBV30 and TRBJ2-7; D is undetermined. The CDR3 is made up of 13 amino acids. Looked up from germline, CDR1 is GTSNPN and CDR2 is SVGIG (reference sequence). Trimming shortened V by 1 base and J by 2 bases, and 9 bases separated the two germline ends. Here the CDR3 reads CAWSEGRAYEQYF. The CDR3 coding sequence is TGTGCCTGGAGTGAGGGCCGGGCCTACGAGCAGTACTTC.